This TCR beta chain comes out of a study of blood T cell repertoires in COVID-19. Per the original data handling: Estimates of nucleated cell counts were drawn from the amplification of reference gene primers. Sequencing was performed with immunoSEQ multiplex PCR; in TCRdb, only in-frame clones are kept and a portion is missing. D and trimming were read from the DNA, whereas the V and J calls and clone size are those reported in that table. The profile covers under 250,000 clones, with 80% to 90% appearing a single time and 1.3% to 1.5% taken by the ten largest. Sequences were obtained from peripheral blood. The clonotype comes from a man at least 80 years old with acute or convalescent COVID-19.

Written as DNA, the CDR3 is TGTGCCAGCTCACCGCTACAGGGACTATCGTCCTACGAGCAGTACTTC. Its protein product is CASSPLQGLSSYEQYF. The chain links TRBV18 to TRBJ2-7; D is possibly TRBD2 (7 bases). Trimming left V 3 bases short and J 1 base short, with 16 bases between. The V gene's germline CDR1 is KGHSH and CDR2 LQKENI. The CDR3 has 16 amino acids. Full variable domain (outside the CDR3, taken from reference TRBV18 and TRBJ2-7): NAGVMQNPRHLVRRRGQEARLRCSPMKGHSHVYWYRQLPEEGLKFMVYLQKENIIDESGMPKERFSAEFPKEGPSILRIQQVVRGDSAAYFCASSPLQGLSSYEQYFGPGTRLTVT.